These T cell receptor beta chains were read from a single sample in a study of blood T cell repertoires in COVID-19. Only in-frame clones appear in the TCRdb table, and some are missing; sequencing was by immunoSEQ multiplex PCR. The sample carries 150,000 to 200,000 clones, 81% recorded once. Input material: peripheral blood. These receptors were obtained from a man aged 55 to 70 with active or convalescent COVID-19. The CDR3 runs from the conserved cysteine through the conserved F or W. Fields, in order: CDR3 protein, V gene, J gene.

CDR3 protein: CASSQGDGLAGEGQFF
V gene: TRBV4-1
J gene: TRBJ2-1

CDR3 protein: CASSSPSDGDTQYF
V gene: TRBV5-1
J gene: TRBJ2-3

CDR3 protein: CASSPRMGGAGTDTQYF
V gene: TRBV18
J gene: TRBJ2-3

CDR3 protein: CASSRTGGWNGYTF
V gene: TRBV6-2/TRBV6-3
J gene: TRBJ1-2

CDR3 protein: CASSTSGGRQETQYF
V gene: TRBV5-1
J gene: TRBJ2-5

CDR3 protein: CASSPGAGADTEAFF
V gene: TRBV7-9
J gene: TRBJ1-1

CDR3 protein: CASSLVLAGTDTQYF
V gene: TRBV3-1/TRBV3-2
J gene: TRBJ2-3

CDR3 protein: CSAGQGVASYEQYF
V gene: TRBV29-1
J gene: TRBJ2-7

CDR3 protein: CASRLAWDRGRNEQFF
V gene: TRBV13
J gene: TRBJ2-1

CDR3 protein: CASSEDTRLFF
V gene: TRBV6-1
J gene: TRBJ1-4

CDR3 protein: CATSEGTSGRYEQYF
V gene: TRBV24-1
J gene: TRBJ2-7

CDR3 protein: CASSSTGVSFETQYF
V gene: TRBV11-2
J gene: TRBJ2-5

CDR3 protein: CASGRLAGATDTQYF
V gene: TRBV28
J gene: TRBJ2-3

CDR3 protein: CASSSTGPSNQPQHF
V gene: TRBV2
J gene: TRBJ1-5

CDR3 protein: CASRRVGGTVSSYNSPLHF
V gene: TRBV27
J gene: TRBJ1-6

CDR3 protein: CASSGGSSEAFF
V gene: TRBV3-1/TRBV3-2
J gene: TRBJ1-1

CDR3 protein: CASSLDRTGGTEAFF
V gene: TRBV11-2
J gene: TRBJ1-1

CDR3 protein: CASSWRRGDTQYF
V gene: TRBV5-8
J gene: TRBJ2-3

CDR3 protein: CASSQDPGVVTGELFF
V gene: TRBV4-2
J gene: TRBJ2-2

CDR3 protein: CASSWDRGRQPQHF
V gene: TRBV5-4
J gene: TRBJ1-5

CDR3 protein: CATSRDRGPETQYF
V gene: TRBV15
J gene: TRBJ2-5

CDR3 protein: CASSIGTGNSPLHF
V gene: TRBV28
J gene: TRBJ1-6

CDR3 protein: CASSQTGTGVYGYTF
V gene: TRBV3-1/TRBV3-2
J gene: TRBJ1-2

CDR3 protein: CASSRRDTTYNEQFF
V gene: TRBV18
J gene: TRBJ2-1

CDR3 protein: CASSSLAGSNQPQHF
V gene: TRBV7-9
J gene: TRBJ1-5

CDR3 protein: CASTVFGVSGYTF
V gene: TRBV19
J gene: TRBJ1-2

CDR3 protein: CASSGDSGSPLHF
V gene: TRBV5-6
J gene: TRBJ1-6

CDR3 protein: CASSLSEPREKLFF
V gene: TRBV28
J gene: TRBJ1-4

CDR3 protein: CASSPTGVGTEAFF
V gene: TRBV3-1/TRBV3-2
J gene: TRBJ1-1

CDR3 protein: CASSPLAGGTHNEQFF
V gene: TRBV18
J gene: TRBJ2-1

CDR3 protein: CASSQEGTGLGNYGYTF
V gene: TRBV4-1
J gene: TRBJ1-2

CDR3 protein: CASRRGTGNYEQYF
V gene: TRBV7-9
J gene: TRBJ2-7

CDR3 protein: CASSQDLKNTEAFF
V gene: TRBV3-1/TRBV3-2
J gene: TRBJ1-1

CDR3 protein: CASSSGGSMDTQYF
V gene: TRBV11-3
J gene: TRBJ2-3

CDR3 protein: CSASVGGPGNEQFF
V gene: TRBV20-1
J gene: TRBJ2-1

CDR3 protein: CATSDPGTGTYGYTF
V gene: TRBV24-1
J gene: TRBJ1-2

CDR3 protein: CASRPPSSGRTPGELFF
V gene: TRBV10-2
J gene: TRBJ2-2

CDR3 protein: CASSLRTLTQETQYF
V gene: TRBV6-5
J gene: TRBJ2-5

CDR3 protein: CASRRQGETEAFF
V gene: TRBV6-5
J gene: TRBJ1-1

CDR3 protein: CASSNGQGTNSPLHF
V gene: TRBV6-5
J gene: TRBJ1-6